These 24 T cell receptor beta chains came from one sample sequenced in a study of T cell responses to AZD1222 COVID-19 vaccine. Using immunoSEQ multiplex PCR, the repertoire was profiled, and TCRdb retains in-frame clones only, with some absent. In the table there are about 150,000 clones, under 95% of which are singletons. Sequenced material: peripheral blood, taken on day 0 of AZD1222 vaccination. These receptors were collected from an adult in good health.

Details on this clone: The same CDR3 arises from other DNA sequences in this sample as well. The chain links TRBV30 to TRBJ2-2; unclear D gene. This CDR3 is 11 amino acids long. CDR1 and CDR2 from the germline V gene are GTSNPN and SVGIG (reference sequence). Trimming stripped 3 bases from V and 3 bases from J, with 2 bases between. Here the CDR3 DNA reads TGTGCCTGGAGCTACACCGGGGAGCTGTTTTTT. Residues: CAWSYTGELFF.

This chain joins TRBV12-3 or TRBV12-4 and TRBJ1-4; D is uncertain. This CDR3 spans 13 amino acids. Trimming removed 3 bases at V and 4 bases at J, with 6 bases between. CDR3 in DNA: TGTGCCAGCAGTTTCAGACTTAATGAAAAACTGTTTTTT. Its translation: CASSFRLNEKLFF.

V usage is TRBV6-1 and J usage is TRBJ1-4, with 8 bases aligning to TRBD1. Germline CDR1 MNHNS, CDR2 SASEGT. J was trimmed by 5 bases and V by 4 bases; bases with no gene match: 12. This CDR3 region has 17 residues. Written as DNA, the CDR3 is TGTGCCAGCAGTGGCCAAGTGGGGACAGGCCCAAATGAAAAACTGTTTTTT. Translating gives CASSGQVGTGPNEKLFF.

The chain couples TRBV7-9 to TRBJ2-7; unclear D gene. Germline V gene lookup returns CDR1 SEHNR and CDR2 FQNEAQ (reference sequence). This CDR3 has 13 residues. V was shortened by 7 bases and J by 1 base, with 11 bases between the two germline ends. This chain's CDR3 is CASNRRTSYEQYF. CDR3 DNA: TGTGCCAGCAACCGACGAACTTCCTACGAGCAGTACTTC.

V and J are TRBV7-9 and TRBJ1-2, with D perhaps matching TRBD1 (5 bases). CDR3 length: 16 amino acids. The germline gives CDR1 SEHNR, CDR2 FQNEAQ (reference sequence). Trimming removed 0 bases from V and 5 bases from J, with 16 bases in between. In DNA, the CDR3 is TGTGCCAGCAGCTTAGCCTCGGTAGCAGGGTCTTATGGCTACACCTTC. Translated: CASSLASVAGSYGYTF.

The rearrangement links TRBV28 to TRBJ1-5; D uncertain. The CDR3 is 16 residues long. Germline V gene lookup returns CDR1 MDHEN and CDR2 SYDVKM. Trimming shortened V by 3 bases and J by 1 base, and 13 bases separated the two germline ends. The CDR3 loop reads CASSFRWAKSNQPQHF. The CDR3 DNA reads TGTGCCAGCAGTTTTCGGTGGGCTAAGAGCAATCAGCCCCAGCATTTT.

This clone occurred once. The J gene is TRBJ2-7, the V gene TRBV14; unclear D gene. V shed 3 bases and J shed 0 bases, with 12 bases lying between them. Germline assignment: CDR1 SGHDN and CDR2 FVKESK. The CDR3 extends over 15 amino acids. The CDR3 sequence is CASSQWAASSYEQYF. The DNA for the CDR3 is TGTGCCAGCAGCCAGTGGGCAGCAAGCTCCTACGAGCAGTACTTC.

The rearrangement links TRBV6-6 to TRBJ1-5; D uncertain. The CDR3 sequence is 12 residues long. Germline V lookup: CDR1 MNHNY, CDR2 SVGAGI (reference sequence). V gave up 5 bases and J gave up 5 bases, with 7 bases separating them. CDR3 nucleotide sequence: TGTGCCAGCAGTCGACGCGATCAGCCCCAGCATTTT. Translated: CASSRRDQPQHF.

The rearrangement joins TRBV25-1 to TRBJ1-4, with D unclear. CDR1 MGHDK and CDR2 SYGVNS come from the germline V gene. This CDR3 comprises 14 residues. V was pared by 0 bases and J by 8 bases, with 10 bases between. The CDR3 coding sequence is TGTGCCAGCAGTGAATATGGGATGAACGAAAAACTGTTTTTT. Translating gives CASSEYGMNEKLFF.

This sequence joins TRBV9 and TRBJ2-1; 10 bases agree with TRBD2. CDR3 length: 15 amino acids. After removal of 6 bases from V and 4 bases from J, the junction contained 7 bases not matched to a gene. CDR1 is SGDLS and CDR2 is YYNGEE in the germline V gene. The CDR3 loop reads CASTPFSGGYNEQFF. The CDR3 DNA is TGTGCCAGCACCCCTTTTAGCGGGGGGTACAATGAGCAGTTCTTC.

This clone was counted once. The chain employs TRBV7-8 and TRBJ1-2; TRBD1 matches at 8 bases. The V gene end was trimmed by 4 bases and the J gene end by 3 bases; junction bases not matched to a gene: 7. The CDR3 spans 15 residues. Germline loops: CDR1 SGHVS, CDR2 FQNEAQ. CDR3 bases: TGTGCCAGCAGCTCCACAGGGGGTAGTTACTATGGCTACACCTTC. Encoded protein: CASSSTGGSYYGYTF.

The chain links TRBV28 to TRBJ1-6; no firm D call. The CDR3 covers 12 residues. V shed 3 bases and J shed 8 bases, with 5 bases lying between them. Germline CDR1 and CDR2: MDHEN and SYDVKM. The CDR3 nucleotides are TGTGCCAGCAGTTTGCCAGATTCACCCCTCCACTTT. As protein: CASSLPDSPLHF.

The chain joins TRBV6-2 or TRBV6-3 to TRBJ1-2; TRBD1 is a possible D gene (6 bases). The CDR3 sequence is 14 residues long. Germline CDR1 and CDR2: MNHEY and SVGEGT. The V end was cut by 2 bases, the J end by 8 bases, with 15 bases between. This chain's CDR3 is CASSYLGQPGGYTF. The CDR3 DNA follows: TGTGCCAGCAGTTACCTAGGACAGCCTGGCGGCTACACCTTC.

The rearrangement joins TRBV6-5 to TRBJ1-1, with no clear D. V was cut by 3 bases and J by 6 bases, with 5 bases left in between. The CDR3 consists of 11 residues. Germline V gene data show CDR1 as MNHEY and CDR2 as SVGAGI. The CDR3 DNA sequence: TGTGCCAGCAGTTATTATTCTGAAGCTTTCTTT. Translating gives CASSYYSEAFF.

The chain links TRBV10-3 to TRBJ1-3, with 7 positions matching TRBD1. CDR3 length: 16 amino acids. Trimming took 3 bases from V and 4 from J; bases not matched to a gene: 9. Germline assignment: CDR1 ENHRY and CDR2 SYGVKD. The DNA for the CDR3 is TGTGCCATCAGTGACCTAACAGGGGTGTCGGGAAACACCATATATTTT. The encoded protein is CAISDLTGVSGNTIYF.

The chain combines TRBV30 with TRBJ1-1; TRBD1 agrees at 9 bases. J gave up 1 base and V 8 bases, and 2 bases lay outside the gene matches. The CDR3 totals 12 residues. CDR1 and CDR2 from the germline V gene are GTSNPN and SVGIG (reference sequence). Here the CDR3 reads CAGDRENTEAFF. CDR3 bases: TGTGCCGGGGACAGGGAGAACACTGAAGCTTTCTTT.

Turning to this clone: Other DNA sequences in the sample encode the same CDR3. The J gene is TRBJ1-2, the V gene TRBV18; D not resolved. The CDR3 is 13 residues long. The V gene's germline CDR1 is KGHSH and CDR2 LQKENI. V was cut by 1 base and J by 6 bases, with 9 bases left in between. The CDR3 DNA reads as TGTGCCAGCTCACCACTCGACGGAAATGGCTACACCTTC. Its protein is CASSPLDGNGYTF.

This clone appeared once. The chain employs TRBV6-2 or TRBV6-3 and TRBJ1-5; 10 bases are a match to TRBD1. The junction had 9 bases not matched to a gene; V was cut back by 7 bases and J by 0 bases. CDR3 length: 17 residues. Germline V gene data show CDR1 as MNHEY and CDR2 as SVGEGT. CDR3 loop: CASTPRTGGYSNQPQHF. For the CDR3, the DNA is TGTGCCAGCACCCCAAGGACAGGGGGATATAGCAATCAGCCCCAGCATTTT.

The chain carries TRBV19 and TRBJ2-1, with D perhaps TRBD2 (6 bases). Trimming pared 9 bases from V and 4 bases from J, leaving 13 bases between. The CDR3 runs to 13 residues. Germline V gene lookup returns CDR1 LNHDA and CDR2 SQIVND (reference sequence). In DNA form, the CDR3 reads TGTGCCAGCAGGGAGGCGGGATACAATGAGCAGTTCTTC. Protein product: CASREAGYNEQFF.

This chain connects TRBV10-1 to TRBJ1-5; possibly TRBD1 for D (6 bases). Germline CDR1 is WNHNN and CDR2 is SYGVQD (reference sequence). The CDR3 sequence is 12 residues long. Deletions cut 11 bases from V and 2 bases from J, with 10 bases between. The CDR3 loop is CAGGQGNQPQHF. The CDR3, as DNA: TGCGCCGGGGGGCAGGGCAATCAGCCCCAGCATTTT.

The genes are TRBV11-2 and TRBJ2-3; D unresolved. This CDR3 has 15 residues. CDR1 and CDR2 (germline): SGHAT, FQNNGV. V was trimmed by 1 base and J by 0 bases, leaving 8 bases between them. The CDR3: CASSLAEASTDTQYF. CDR3 DNA sequence: TGTGCCAGCAGCTTAGCAGAAGCAAGCACAGATACGCAGTATTTT.

The chain is built from TRBV10-3 and TRBJ2-3, with D possibly being TRBD2 (5 bases). This CDR3 is 15 amino acids long. Trimming took 10 bases from V and 0 from J, leaving 17 bases between them. In germline, CDR1 is ENHRY, CDR2 SYGVKD. Here the CDR3 DNA reads TGTGCCACCAGACCTCAACTAGAAAGCACAGATACGCAGTATTTT. It translates to CATRPQLESTDTQYF.

The CDR3 DNA sequence: TGTGCCAGCAGTTCCCGACGGCTAGAGGAAAAACTGTTTTTT. Amino acid sequence: CASSSRRLEEKLFF. This sequence joins TRBV27 and TRBJ1-4; no clear D. Per germline, CDR1 MNHEY and CDR2 SMNVEV (reference sequence). The CDR3 is 14 amino acids. The V end lost 4 bases, the J end lost 8 bases, and 14 bases lay between the germline ends.

This chain uses TRBV7-9 with TRBJ1-1, with TRBD1 matching over 11 bases. CDR1 is SEHNR, CDR2 FQNEAQ, per germline (reference sequence). CDR3 size: 17 residues. Trimming at V came to 2 bases and at J to 1 base, leaving 6 bases not matched to a gene. CDR3 residues: CASSLLWTGGANTEAFF. In DNA, the CDR3 is TGTGCCAGCAGCTTATTGTGGACAGGGGGCGCGAACACTGAAGCTTTCTTT.